The 14 T cell receptor beta chains listed next were all sequenced from one sample in a study of blood T cell repertoires in COVID-19. Here immunoSEQ multiplex PCR was the method, and the copy in TCRdb shows in-frame clones only, minus some. The table includes approximately 300,000 clones, nearly 90% detected once. Sequencing used PBMCs or T cells enriched from blood (not recorded which). These receptor sequences come from a woman in her 30s who had recovered from COVID-19.

The chain carries TRBV6-2 or TRBV6-3 and TRBJ1-2; D possibly corresponds to TRBD1 (6 bases). The germline CDR1 and CDR2 sequences are MNHEY and SVGEGT. CDR3 length: 13 amino acids. V was trimmed by 5 bases and J by 4 bases, leaving 11 bases between them. The DNA for the CDR3 is TGTGCCAGCAGTGGACCGACAGGCTATGGCTACACCTTC. It specifies CASSGPTGYGYTF.

This chain uses TRBV7-3 with TRBJ1-1; 7 nucleotides match TRBD1. CDR1 and CDR2 (germline): SGHTA, FQGTGA. The CDR3 has 14 amino acids. V dropped 5 bases and J dropped 11; count of bases not matched to a gene: 14. In nucleotides, the CDR3 is TGTGCCAGCAGCGTTACCGGGACAGCGTCTCACGCTTTCTTT. It is translated as CASSVTGTASHAFF.

The rearrangement uses TRBV6-5 and TRBJ1-3; no clear D gene. The V and J ends lost 5 bases and 0 bases respectively, with 11 bases between them. CDR1 MNHEY and CDR2 SVGAGI come from the germline V gene. There are 15 residues in the CDR3. CDR3 sequence: CASSQSSFSGNTIYF. CDR3 DNA: TGTGCCAGCAGTCAGTCCTCCTTCTCTGGAAACACCATATATTTT.

The V call is TRBV5-1, the J call TRBJ2-7, with a tentative D call TRBD2 (6 bases). CDR3 size: 14 residues. Germline V gene lookup returns CDR1 SGHRS and CDR2 YFSETQ. V was pared by 0 bases and J by 2 bases, with 9 bases between. CDR3 coding DNA: TGCGCCAGCAGCTTGGCCGGGAGCACCTACGAGCAGTACTTC. It specifies CASSLAGSTYEQYF. The full variable domain, with the rest looked up from reference TRBV5-1 and TRBJ2-7, is KAGVTQTPRYLIKTRGQQVTLSCSPISGHRSVSWYQQTPGQGLQFLFEYFSETQRNKGNFPGRFSGRQFSNSRSEMNVSTLELGDSALYLCASSLAGSTYEQYFGPGTRLTVT.

J is TRBJ1-1 and V is TRBV20-1; D is undetermined. In germline, CDR1 is DFQATT, CDR2 SNEGSKA (reference sequence). The CDR3 runs 11 residues. CDR3 in DNA: TGCAGAATACCCGGCGGGGCTGAAGCTTTCTTT. This sequence encodes CRIPGGAEAFF.

The chain recombines TRBV28 with TRBJ1-2, with 8 bases that match TRBD1. This CDR3 has 13 amino acids. Germline V gives CDR1 MDHEN, CDR2 SYDVKM. Unmatched junction bases numbered 8, after V lost 7 bases and J lost 7 bases. Written as DNA, the CDR3 is TGTGCCAGCACCGGGGCAGGGGGCGTTGGCTACACCTTC. It is translated as CASTGAGGVGYTF.

The genes are TRBV4-1 and TRBJ2-1; 7 bases map to TRBD1. Germline V gene sequence: CDR1 MGHRA, CDR2 YSYEKL. The CDR3 loop spans 14 amino acids. Trimming cost V 4 bases and J 8 bases; bases outside gene matches: 8. Here the CDR3 reads CASSPVTGAHEQFF. CDR3 DNA sequence: TGCGCCAGCAGCCCAGTAACAGGGGCCCATGAGCAGTTCTTC.

The V gene is TRBV2, the J gene TRBJ2-3, with 9 bases fitting TRBD2. J gave up 2 bases and V 8 bases, and 5 bases lay outside the gene matches. The germline CDR1 and CDR2 sequences are SNHLY and FYNNEI. This CDR3 is built from 14 residues. CDR3 nucleotide sequence: TGTGCCAGCCGCCTAGCGGGGAACACAGATACGCAGTATTTT. It codes for CASRLAGNTDTQYF.

This sequence joins TRBV9 and TRBJ1-3, with D uncertain. Germline CDR1 SGDLS, CDR2 YYNGEE. The CDR3 has 16 amino acids. Between the trimmed V and J ends, which lost 0 bases and 3 bases, there was a span of 13 bases. CDR3 loop: CASSVGSGLLGNTIYF. CDR3 nucleotides: TGTGCCAGCAGCGTAGGTAGCGGTCTTCTTGGAAACACCATATATTTT.

J is TRBJ2-5 and V is TRBV4-1; TRBD2 aligns across 10 bases. There are 15 residues in the CDR3. Germline lookup yields CDR1 MGHRA and CDR2 YSYEKL. Trimming took 1 base from V and 5 from J; bases not matched to a gene: 4. The CDR3 protein is CASSQAAGGRETQYF. The CDR3 coding sequence is TGCGCCAGCAGCCAAGCAGCGGGGGGGCGGGAGACCCAGTACTTC.

The DNA of the CDR3 is TGTGCCAGCAGCGGGCTACGGACAGCTGGAAACACCATATATTTT. Encoded protein: CASSGLRTAGNTIYF. The chain has TRBV9 and TRBJ1-3, with D possibly being TRBD1 (6 bases). V was trimmed by 3 bases and J by 2 bases, leaving 12 bases between them. CDR1 SGDLS and CDR2 YYNGEE come from the germline V gene. The CDR3 runs 15 residues.

This sequence joins TRBV5-1 and TRBJ1-1, with a possible D match to TRBD1 (5 bases). Germline CDR1 is SGHRS and CDR2 is YFSETQ. Trimming left V 3 bases short and J 7 bases short, with 10 bases between. This CDR3 comprises 12 residues. CDR3 residues: CASSSETDEAFF. CDR3 sequence (DNA): TGCGCCAGCAGCTCGGAGACAGATGAAGCTTTCTTT.

The chain employs TRBV18 and TRBJ2-2; TRBD2 aligns across 10 bases. This CDR3 comprises 16 residues. Looked up from germline, CDR1 is KGHSH and CDR2 is LQKENI. Trimming at V came to 6 bases and at J to 4 bases, leaving 8 bases not matched to a gene. CDR3 loop: CASSRTSGDSTGELFF. The CDR3 DNA is TGTGCCAGCTCGCGTACTAGCGGGGACTCCACCGGGGAGCTGTTTTTT.

This clone occurred once. CDR3 region: CASSPGLAGGTGELFF. CDR3 nucleotide sequence: TGCGCCAGCAGCCCGGGACTAGCGGGGGGCACCGGGGAGCTGTTTTTT. The V gene is TRBV5-1, the J gene TRBJ2-2, with TRBD2 matching over 15 bases. Germline V gene lookup returns CDR1 SGHRS and CDR2 YFSETQ. This CDR3 comprises 16 residues. Trimming at V came to 4 bases and at J to 4 bases, leaving 2 bases not matched to a gene.